This T cell receptor beta chain derives from a study of blood T cells in healthy people across ages. This clonotype was counted between two and nine times. Germline V lookup: CDR1 WNHNN, CDR2 SYGVQD (reference sequence). Trimming pared 3 bases from V and 14 bases from J, leaving 15 bases between. CDR3 length equals 12 residues. Alongside a J-beta primer mix, a sample-barcoded 5' primer served in a second PCR lasting roughly 6 to 11 cycles. From the 5' RACE reads, TCRdb called clonotypes with MiXCR, one entry per CDR3 protein. The table records 780,000 or so distinct CDR3 sequences, around half of them present only once.

The specimen was blood. This clonotype was sampled from an older man in good health. This rearrangement joins TRBV10-1 to TRBJ2-3, with a possible D match to TRBD2 (6 bases). The CDR3 coding sequence is TGCGCCAGCAGTGAAGGAGGGGTATACGCGTATTTT. This gives the protein CASSEGGVYAYF.